The 9 T cell receptor beta chains below all came from one sample that was sequenced in a study of CD8 T cells in ankylosing spondylitis. Study-level results: Characteristic, it appeared, of ankylosing spondylitis blood was a TCR beta motif of several highly homologous variants.

No antigen has been identified for these receptors. TCRdb reprocessed the 5' RACE reads with MiXCR, giving one entry per CDR3 protein. This repertoire shows some 220,000 distinct CDR3 sequences, about 7% found once; its top ten account for 13% to 15%. Sequencing input: blood, either unsorted or a sorted T cell fraction (not recorded which). These receptors came from a male donor with ankylosing spondylitis.

This clonotype was recorded a few times. The chain links TRBV29-1 to TRBJ2-5; 8 bases are a match to TRBD2. V trimming: 6 bases; J trimming: 5 bases; junction bases outside the gene matches: 11. The germline CDR1 and CDR2 sequences are SQVTM and ANQGSEA. The CDR3 length is 14 residues. Written as DNA, the CDR3 is TGCAGCGTCGATGATCGGGGGGGGCGTGAGACCCAGTACTTC. As protein: CSVDDRGGRETQYF.

The chain recombines TRBV6-2 or TRBV6-3 with TRBJ2-3, with TRBD2 matching 9 bases. CDR1 and CDR2 (germline): MNHEY, SVGEGT. V lost 0 bases, J lost 1 base, and 17 bases stayed unmatched. This CDR3 comprises 21 residues. CDR3 DNA sequence: TGTGCCAGCAGTTACTCTTCCCGGGCGGGAGGGCCGAACGAGGGCACAGATACGCAGTATTTT. This codes for CASSYSSRAGGPNEGTDTQYF.

In its sample, this clonotype was seen many times. This sequence joins TRBV12-3 or TRBV12-4 and TRBJ2-1; no clear D gene. The V gene lost 8 bases and the J gene lost 6 bases, with 8 bases spanning the gap. The CDR3 has 11 amino acids. The CDR3 nucleotides read TGTGCCAGCGGCCCCGGCAATGAGCAGTTCTTC. It encodes CASGPGNEQFF.

This clonotype was seen ten or more times. This rearrangement joins TRBV4-1 to TRBJ2-3; D call uncertain. The germline V gene encodes CDR1 MGHRA and CDR2 YSYEKL. This CDR3 contains 17 residues. V gave up 4 bases and J gave up 0 bases, with 17 bases separating them. This chain's CDR3 is CASSRGPSGGSTDTQYF. In DNA, the CDR3 is TGCGCCAGCAGCCGAGGACCCTCTGGCGGCAGCACAGATACGCAGTATTTT.

This clonotype was counted ten times or more. V is TRBV9 and J is TRBJ2-7; D unclear. The germline V gene has CDR1 SGDLS and CDR2 YYNGEE. Trimming stripped 0 bases from V and 1 base from J, with 14 bases between. This CDR3 is built from 16 residues. The CDR3 DNA sequence: TGTGCCAGCAGCGTAGGTCCCCTAGAGGTATCCTACGAGCAGTACTTC. It codes for CASSVGPLEVSYEQYF.

The chain links TRBV29-1 to TRBJ2-5; D is perhaps TRBD1 (6 bases). Germline loops: CDR1 SQVTM, CDR2 ANQGSEA. Trimming shortened V by 7 bases and J by 7 bases, and 13 bases separated the two germline ends. The CDR3 is 11 residues long. The CDR3 is CSGTVLGTQYF. CDR3 coding DNA: TGCAGCGGGACAGTCCTAGGGACCCAGTACTTC.

This clonotype occurred many times. The chain uses TRBV28 and TRBJ1-6; no clear D gene. Germline lookup yields CDR1 MDHEN and CDR2 SYDVKM. The V and J ends lost 3 bases and 10 bases respectively, with 16 bases between them. This CDR3 contains 15 residues. CDR3 protein: CASSFVTGTQSPLHF. The DNA of the CDR3 is TGTGCCAGCAGTTTCGTAACCGGTACACAATCACCCCTCCACTTT. Filled out from reference TRBV28 and TRBJ1-6, the complete variable domain reads DVKVTQSSRYLVKRTGEKVFLECVQDMDHENMFWYRQDPGLGLRLIYFSYDVKMKEKGDIPEGYSVSREKKERFSLILESASTNQTSMYLCASSFVTGTQSPLHFGNGTRLTVT.

This clonotype occurred a few times. The DNA for the CDR3 is TGTGCCAGCAGGGACCCCGGGACAGGGGCGAACACCGGGGAGCTGTTTTTT. Translated: CASRDPGTGANTGELFF. The V and J genes are TRBV2 and TRBJ2-2; 10 nucleotides line up with TRBD1. CDR1 SNHLY and CDR2 FYNNEI come from the germline V gene. The length of the CDR3 is 17 residues. Losses at the gene ends were 6 bases for V and 0 bases for J; bases not matched to a gene: 7.

This clonotype was counted at least ten times. The chain joins TRBV6-5 to TRBJ2-1; TRBD1 matches at 7 bases. Germline V gene sequence: CDR1 MNHEY, CDR2 SVGAGI. CDR3 length: 17 amino acids. The J segment lost 2 bases and the V segment lost 2 bases, leaving 9 bases of the junction unmatched. The CDR3 DNA sequence: TGTGCCAGCAGTTACACCCCGGACAGGATCCCCTACAATGAGCAGTTCTTC. This gives the protein CASSYTPDRIPYNEQFF.